This T cell receptor (beta chain) was captured by sequencing in a study of early T cells in non-severe SARS-CoV-2 infection. Study-level background: With bulk RNA from unsorted whole blood as input, sequencing yielded unpaired chains.

Separate cDNA molecules each had unique molecular identifiers attached to them. MiXCR, applied by TCRdb to the 5' RACE reads, yields one record per CDR3 protein. The sample has tens of thousands of distinct CDR3 sequences, around 13% seen once. This clonotype was picked up many times. Its antigen is still unknown. Study-wide results and limits: The study's VDJdb matching favored anti-spike CD8 responses and missed private and CD4 specificities.

V dropped 3 bases and J dropped 4 bases, with 20 bases sitting between them. The CDR3 covers 16 residues. Germline lookup yields CDR1 DFQATT and CDR2 SNEGSKA (reference sequence). Sequenced sample: whole blood. The chain recombines TRBV20-1 with TRBJ2-3, with D maybe TRBD2 (5 bases). The clonotype comes from an adult who was a healthcare worker with PCR-confirmed SARS-CoV-2 infection or an uninfected control (not recorded which). The CDR3 DNA reads as TGCAGTGCTAGGTGGGAAAGTCGGGGTTACGCAGATACGCAGTATTTT. Translating it yields CSARWESRGYADTQYF.